This T cell receptor (beta chain) emerged from a study of cytomegalovirus exposure and HLA in healthy donors. Healthy bone marrow donors formed the donor group. Germline V CDR1 and CDR2: SEHNR, FQNEAQ (reference sequence). The V gene end was trimmed by 4 bases and the J gene end by 6 bases; junction bases not matched to a gene: 14. This CDR3 is built from 16 residues. Study results and limitations: Researchers left out some V segments, among them TRBV6-2 and TRBV6-3, as indistinguishable.

Primers included in the PCR were 60 Vbeta and 13 Jbeta primers. Produced via immunoSEQ multiplex PCR; TCRdb's table is partial and in-frame only. This sample has about 150,000 clones, with roughly 70% found just once. This clone was counted between two and nine times. The antigen is undetermined. The clonotype originates from a man aged 50 to 59 in good health and CMV-seropositive. The chain is built from TRBV7-9 and TRBJ1-2; 7 positions match TRBD1. Sequencing used PBMCs. CDR3 DNA: TGTGCCAGCAGCTCACCGACAGGGTTAAATTTGCATGGCTACACCTTC. Protein sequence: CASSSPTGLNLHGYTF.